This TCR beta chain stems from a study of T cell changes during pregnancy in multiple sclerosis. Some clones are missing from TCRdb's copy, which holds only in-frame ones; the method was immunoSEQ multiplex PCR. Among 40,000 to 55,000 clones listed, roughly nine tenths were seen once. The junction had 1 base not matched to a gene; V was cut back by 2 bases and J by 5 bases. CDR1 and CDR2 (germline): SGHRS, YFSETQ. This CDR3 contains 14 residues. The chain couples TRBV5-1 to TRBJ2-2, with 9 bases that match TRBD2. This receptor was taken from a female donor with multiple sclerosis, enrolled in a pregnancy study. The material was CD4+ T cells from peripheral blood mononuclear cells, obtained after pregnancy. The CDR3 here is CASSFAGGTGELFF. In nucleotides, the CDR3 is TGCGCCAGCAGCTTTGCGGGAGGGACCGGGGAGCTGTTTTTT.